This T cell receptor (beta chain) originates from a study of T cell repertoires in cytomegalovirus infection. About this clonotype itself: Its antigen is unknown.

TCRdb recomputed calls from the reads with MiXCR, one row per CDR3 protein. The repertoire holds about 110,000 distinct CDR3 sequences, with about 30% as singletons. The sequencing used CD8+ T cells from cultured PBMCs, collected from culture after CMV antigen stimulation. The receptor comes from a human donor in good health (CMV status not recorded). Some clones in this sample may be carry-over from other donors' samples.

DNA of the CDR3: TGTGCCAGCAGCTCCCGTGTCCGGGACAGGGGGTCAGATACGCAGTATTTT. Translating it yields CASSSRVRDRGSDTQYF. The J gene is TRBJ2-3, the V gene TRBV7-6; TRBD1 aligns across 11 bases. This CDR3 has 17 residues. Looked up from germline, CDR1 is SGHVS and CDR2 is FNYEAQ. With V trimmed by 4 bases and J by 4 bases, 10 bases remained unmatched.